The 12 T cell receptor beta chains presented below share a single source sample, sequenced in a study of blood T cell repertoires in COVID-19. The protocol was immunoSEQ multiplex PCR, while the TCRdb copy is restricted to in-frame clones and leaves out a portion. This sample has over 200,000 clones, with 83% found just once. Sequenced sample: peripheral blood. These receptors all come from a woman aged 25 to 39 with COVID-19, enrolled during active disease.

This clone has a handful of counts. The J gene is TRBJ2-7, the V gene TRBV3-1 (or the pseudogene TRBV3-2); a possible D gene is TRBD2 (6 bases). Germline V gene lookup returns CDR1 LGHDT and CDR2 YNNKEL (reference sequence). This CDR3 contains 17 residues. Trimming took 3 bases from V and 3 from J, leaving 21 bases between them. The CDR3 sequence is CASSQGGGARDLYEQYF. CDR3 DNA: TGTGCCAGCAGCCAGGGAGGCGGAGCCCGAGATCTCTACGAGCAGTACTTC.

The V gene is TRBV27, the J gene TRBJ1-2, with 7 bases lining up with TRBD1. Germline CDR1 reads MNHEY; CDR2 reads SMNVEV (reference sequence). The CDR3 runs to 17 residues. V shed 0 bases, J shed 2 bases, and the junction held 9 bases outside the gene matches. The CDR3 here is CASSLSATGPGNYGYTF. CDR3 sequence (DNA): TGTGCCAGCAGTTTATCGGCGACAGGGCCGGGGAACTATGGCTACACCTTC.

The rearrangement joins TRBV5-6 to TRBJ2-1; 11 nucleotides match TRBD2. The CDR3 is made up of 13 amino acids. The germline V gene has CDR1 SGHDT and CDR2 YYEEEE. With V trimmed by 7 bases and J by 12 bases, 9 bases remained unmatched. The CDR3 DNA is TGTGCCAGCGTTACTAGCGGGAGTAGTCGGCAGTTCTTC. This sequence encodes CASVTSGSSRQFF.

The chain joins TRBV28 to TRBJ1-1, with D unclear. The CDR3 totals 12 residues. From germline, CDR1 is MDHEN and CDR2 SYDVKM. V lost 4 bases and J lost 4, with 7 bases in between. The CDR3 DNA is TGTGCCAGCAGTTCCCCTATCACTGAAGCTTTCTTT. Protein product: CASSSPITEAFF.

This chain links TRBV30 with TRBJ1-1; 7 bases match TRBD1. CDR1 is GTSNPN, CDR2 SVGIG, per germline (reference sequence). The junction had 8 bases not matched to a gene; V was cut back by 3 bases and J by 4 bases. CDR3 length equals 14 residues. CDR3 nucleotide sequence: TGTGCCTGGAGAGATCAGGGGGAGTTCACTGAAGCTTTCTTT. This sequence encodes CAWRDQGEFTEAFF.

This chain connects TRBV7-9 to TRBJ2-3, with D possibly TRBD2 on 6 matching bases. The CDR3 has 17 amino acids. Looked up from germline, CDR1 is SEHNR and CDR2 is FQNEAQ (reference sequence). Trimming took off 3 bases at V and 2 bases at J, with 18 bases between the two ends. The CDR3 DNA is TGTGCCAGCAGCTTCGTGGCTACTAGCTCCCACACAGATACGCAGTATTTT. Its protein is CASSFVATSSHTDTQYF.

The chain recombines TRBV5-1 with TRBJ2-5, with TRBD1 identical over 10 bases. CDR3 length equals 15 residues. The germline V gene has CDR1 SGHRS and CDR2 YFSETQ. V was pared by 2 bases and J by 5 bases, with 6 bases of the junction left unmatched. The CDR3 is CASSFLGQGQETQYF. The CDR3 region has the DNA TGCGCCAGCAGCTTTCTGGGACAGGGGCAGGAGACCCAGTACTTC.

V is TRBV2 and J is TRBJ1-1; D is unclear. Germline CDR1 reads SNHLY; CDR2 reads FYNNEI. The CDR3 consists of 11 residues. Trimming pared 5 bases from V and 8 bases from J, leaving 9 bases between. The CDR3 reads CASSTAGEAFF. In DNA form, the CDR3 reads TGTGCCAGCAGTACGGCAGGAGAAGCTTTCTTT. Full variable domain (missing parts from reference TRBV2 and TRBJ1-1): EPEVTQTPSHQVTQMGQEVILRCVPISNHLYFYWYRQILGQKVEFLVSFYNNEISEKSEIFDDQFSVERPDGSNFTLKIRSTKLEDSAMYFCASSTAGEAFFGQGTRLTVV.

The chain joins TRBV7-3 to TRBJ2-6, with 7 bases that match TRBD1. V lost 0 bases and J lost 1; bases outside the gene matches: 12. This CDR3 is built from 20 residues. From germline, CDR1 is SGHTA and CDR2 FQGTGA. In DNA form, the CDR3 reads TGTGCCAGCAGCTTAACCCGGACAGGAGAAATCTTATCTGGGGCCAACGTCCTGACTTTC. The encoded protein is CASSLTRTGEILSGANVLTF.

The V call is TRBV20-1, the J call TRBJ1-1; unclear D gene. Germline V gene data show CDR1 as DFQATT and CDR2 as SNEGSKA (reference sequence). The V gene lost 8 bases and the J gene lost 10 bases, with 17 bases spanning the gap. The CDR3 spans 11 residues. The CDR3 nucleotides read TGCAGTAACGTTAAAGTCGGAGGAGCTTTCTTT. Translating it yields CSNVKVGGAFF.

This chain joins TRBV4-1 and TRBJ2-3; 8 bases are shared with TRBD2. The CDR3 is made up of 17 amino acids. The ends lost 4 bases at V and 7 bases at J; junction bases unmatched: 16. The V gene's germline CDR1 is MGHRA and CDR2 YSYEKL. Here the CDR3 reads CASSLKGAAGDTNTQYF. For the CDR3, the DNA is TGCGCCAGCAGCCTAAAGGGTGCAGCGGGAGATACTAATACGCAGTATTTT.

The chain joins TRBV2 to TRBJ2-7; possible D gene TRBD2, 6 bases. CDR1 SNHLY and CDR2 FYNNEI come from the germline V gene. This CDR3 region has 15 residues. V was pared by 6 bases and J by 6 bases, with 21 bases between. For the CDR3, the DNA is TGTGCCAGCAGCGACACCTCCTCACGGGGGAGCGAGCAGTACTTC. Translation gives CASSDTSSRGSEQYF.